What follows are 23 T cell receptor beta chains derived from one specimen sequenced in a study of CD8+CD57+ T cells in acquired aplastic anemia. The patients chosen for sequencing had shown expansion of CD8+CD57+ cells (detected by flow cytometry). The study profiled TCR beta VDJ and CDR3 using genomic DNA as template. One entry per CDR3 protein, called by TCRdb with MiXCR from the reads. The top ten clones hold 1.3% of a sample with under 350,000 distinct CDR3 sequences, roughly 61% of them seen once. Sequencing was carried out using sorted CD4+, CD8+, or CD8+CD57+ T cells (not recorded which) from PBMCs. The receptors shown here come from a human donor with aplastic anemia.

This clonotype was recorded many times. The rearrangement uses TRBV11-3 and TRBJ2-5; the match to TRBD1 covers 8 bases. This CDR3 spans 14 amino acids. The J segment lost 5 bases and the V segment lost 3 bases, leaving 5 bases of the junction unmatched. Germline CDR1 reads SGHNT; CDR2 reads YENEEA. CDR3 nucleotide sequence: TGTGCCAGCAGCTTCCAGGGGGCAGGGGAGACCCAGTACTTC. It is translated as CASSFQGAGETQYF.

This clonotype turned up a few times. This chain's CDR3 is CSVEGTASYEQYF. CDR3 sequence (DNA): TGCAGCGTTGAAGGGACTGCCTCCTACGAGCAGTACTTC. The chain combines TRBV29-1 with TRBJ2-7, with a tentative D call TRBD2 (5 bases). V was pared by 1 base and J by 0 bases, with 7 bases between. CDR1 and CDR2 from the germline V gene are SQVTM and ANQGSEA. This CDR3 has 13 residues.

This clonotype has just one count. The CDR3 DNA is TGTGCCAGCAGCCTACAGCAGCTTGCGGGGTCCGGCGAGCAGTACTTC. Protein sequence: CASSLQQLAGSGEQYF. This sequence joins TRBV16 and TRBJ2-7, with D possibly being TRBD2 (6 bases). Trimming stripped 4 bases from V and 6 bases from J, with 22 bases between. Germline lookup yields CDR1 KGHSY and CDR2 FQNENV. The CDR3 covers 16 residues. Together with reference TRBV16 and TRBJ2-7, the CDR3 gives the full variable domain: GEEVAQTPKHLVRGEGQKAKLYCAPIKGHSYVFWYQQVLKNEFKFLISFQNENVFDETGMPKERFSAKCLPNSPCSLEIQATKLEDSAVYFCASSLQQLAGSGEQYFGPGTRLTVT.

Here the CDR3 reads CASSLVPYSDTEAFF. Written as DNA, the CDR3 is TGTGCCAGCAGCTTAGTTCCCTACTCCGACACTGAAGCTTTCTTT. V usage is TRBV11-1 and J usage is TRBJ1-1; D is unclear. V was pared by 1 base and J by 3 bases, with 12 bases between. The length of the CDR3 is 15 residues. Per germline, CDR1 SGHAT and CDR2 FQDESV (reference sequence). The full variable domain, with the rest looked up from reference TRBV11-1 and TRBJ1-1, is EAEVAQSPRYKITEKSQAVAFWCDPISGHATLYWYRQILGQGPELLVQFQDESVVDDSQLPKDRFSAERLKGVDSTLKIQPAELGDSAMYLCASSLVPYSDTEAFFGQGTRLTVV.

Points on this clonotype: Because the CDR3's place on the DNA is in doubt, the DNA is left out and the CDR3 is given as listed by TCRdb. V usage is TRBV7-8 and J usage is TRBJ1-2; the D call of TRBD1 is as the table states it, not checked on the DNA. Including both end residues, the CDR3 is 13 amino acids long. The germline V gene encodes CDR1 SGHVS and CDR2 FQNEAQ. This chain's CDR3 is CASSLVWGSGNTF.

J is TRBJ2-7 and V is TRBV9; the match to TRBD1 covers 9 bases. V shed 4 bases and J 5 bases; nucleotides not matched to a gene: 7. This CDR3 region has 14 residues. The V gene's germline CDR1 is SGDLS and CDR2 YYNGEE. The CDR3 reads CASSPRDRAHEQYF. CDR3 nucleotide sequence: TGTGCCAGCAGCCCACGGGACAGGGCCCACGAGCAGTACTTC.

The chain employs TRBV20-1 and TRBJ1-2; the match to TRBD1 covers 7 bases. The V gene's germline CDR1 is DFQATT and CDR2 SNEGSKA (reference sequence). This CDR3 is 12 amino acids long. The DNA of the CDR3 is TGCGGGGGCAGGGGGGGTTCCTATGGCTACACCTTC. Encoded protein: CGGRGGSYGYTF.

There are many counts of this clonotype. This chain joins TRBV15 and TRBJ2-6; 12 bases map to TRBD1. This CDR3 has 18 amino acids. V was clipped by 3 bases and J by 2 bases; unmatched bases: 5. Per the germline V gene, CDR1 is LNHNV and CDR2 is YYDKDF (reference sequence). This CDR3 is CATSSRDRGPPGANVLTF. DNA for the CDR3: TGTGCCACCAGCAGTAGGGACAGGGGGCCGCCTGGGGCCAACGTCCTGACTTTC.

The chain recombines TRBV15 with TRBJ2-7; 11 bases line up with TRBD1. This CDR3 region has 14 residues. The V and J ends lost 9 bases and 5 bases, in that order; junction bases with no gene match: 9. Germline V gene data show CDR1 as LNHNV and CDR2 as YYDKDF (reference sequence). CDR3 amino acids: CATTGTGGFNEQYF. CDR3 coding DNA: TGTGCCACGACAGGGACAGGGGGATTCAACGAGCAGTACTTC.

This chain connects TRBV7-3 to TRBJ2-1; D is possibly TRBD2 (5 bases). The germline V and J ends were trimmed by 5 bases and 6 bases, with 17 bases remaining between them. Germline CDR1 and CDR2: SGHTA and FQGTGA. CDR3 length equals 15 residues. As DNA, the CDR3 is TGTGCCAGCAGCCCGCCCAACCCGCGGGCCAATGAGCAGTTCTTC. Its protein is CASSPPNPRANEQFF.

This clonotype was detected many times. An end of the junction differs from the germline gene, which may be a read error. The chain recombines TRBV12-3 or TRBV12-4 with TRBJ2-1; no clear D gene. The CDR3 loop spans 11 amino acids. The CDR3 is CASRYYSEQFF. The CDR3 nucleotides read TGTGCCAGCAGATATTACAGTGAGCAGTTCTTC.

The genes are TRBV20-1 and TRBJ2-4; no firm D call. CDR1 is DFQATT and CDR2 is SNEGSKA in the germline V gene (reference sequence). The CDR3 has 13 residues. Trimming cost V 0 bases and J 12 bases, with 15 bases left between them. The DNA of the CDR3 is TGCAGTGCTAGAGATCGTTTGGTGGGATCTCAGTACTTC. Its protein is CSARDRLVGSQYF.

This sequence joins TRBV7-2 and TRBJ2-1, with D hard to call. This CDR3 comprises 12 residues. Trimming pared 8 bases from V and 6 bases from J, leaving 11 bases between. Germline V CDR1 and CDR2: SGHTA, FQGNSA. The DNA of the CDR3 is TGTGCCAGCCGAGTAACGAGCAATGAGCAGTTCTTC. As protein: CASRVTSNEQFF.

A note on this clonotype: Germline and junction disagree at one end, which may indicate a read error. The chain recombines TRBV7-9 with TRBJ1-2, with 8 bases that match TRBD1. This CDR3 comprises 15 residues. Germline CDR1 is SEHNR and CDR2 is FQNEAQ (reference sequence). CDR3 in amino acids: CTSSLGDRGADGYTF. In DNA form, the CDR3 reads TGTACCAGCAGCTTAGGAGACAGGGGAGCGGATGGCTACACCTTC.

This chain uses TRBV7-8 with TRBJ2-7, with TRBD1 as a possible D gene (7 bases). CDR1 is SGHVS and CDR2 is FQNEAQ in the germline V gene. V lost 1 base and J 1 base, leaving 11 bases between the germline ends. The CDR3 sequence is 15 residues long. The CDR3 coding sequence is TGTGCCAGCAGCTTAGTCGCAGGGGGGTCCTACGAGCAGTACTTC. Its translation is CASSLVAGGSYEQYF. Supplemented by reference TRBV7-8 and TRBJ2-7, the full variable domain reads GAGVSQSPRYKVAKRGQDVALRCDPISGHVSLFWYQQALGQGPEFLTYFQNEAQLDKSGLPSDRFFAERPEGSVSTLKIQRTQQEDSAVYLCASSLVAGGSYEQYFGPGTRLTVT.

This clonotype was counted ten times or more. J is TRBJ1-2 and V is TRBV20-1; D is ambiguous. This CDR3 contains 13 residues. In germline, CDR1 is DFQATT, CDR2 SNEGSKA (reference sequence). V lost 1 base and J lost 4, with 10 bases in between. The CDR3 spells CSARGFETYGYTF. The CDR3 DNA is TGCAGTGCTAGAGGTTTCGAAACCTATGGCTACACCTTC.

This chain uses TRBV2 with TRBJ2-7; D possibly uses TRBD1 or TRBD2 (5 bases each). The V gene's germline CDR1 is SNHLY and CDR2 FYNNEI. V was clipped by 6 bases and J by 6 bases, with 12 bases between them. The CDR3 runs to 12 residues. The CDR3 sequence: CASRESGTEQYF. The CDR3 nucleotides read TGTGCCAGCAGGGAGTCAGGGACCGAGCAGTACTTC.

The V call is TRBV29-1, the J call TRBJ2-7, with 9 bases lining up with TRBD2. The DNA matches TRBJ2-5 better at its end, which makes the J call doubtful. The CDR3 is made up of 13 amino acids. Germline CDR1 reads SQVTM; CDR2 reads ANQGSEA. CDR3 amino acids: CSSLAGGQETQYF. The CDR3 bases are TGCAGCTCGCTTGCGGGGGGGCAAGAGACCCAGTACTTC.

V gene TRBV7-2 combines with J gene TRBJ2-7, with D tentatively TRBD1 (5 bases). Germline V lookup: CDR1 SGHTA, CDR2 FQGNSA. This CDR3 has 14 residues. Trimming removed 1 base from V and 3 bases from J, with 10 bases in between. The CDR3 spells CASSLGGTVYEQYF. The DNA for the CDR3 is TGTGCCAGCAGCTTAGGGGGCACCGTCTACGAGCAGTACTTC. The whole variable domain, filled in from reference TRBV7-2 and TRBJ2-7, reads GAGVSQSPSNKVTEKGKDVELRCDPISGHTALYWYRQSLGQGLEFLIYFQGNSAPDKSGLPSDRFSAERTGGSVSTLTIQRTQQEDSAVYLCASSLGGTVYEQYFGPGTRLTVT.

The sample holds a few counts of this clonotype. J is TRBJ2-7 and V is TRBV29-1, with 10 nucleotides matching TRBD2. Per the germline V gene, CDR1 is SQVTM and CDR2 is ANQGSEA. Losses at the gene ends were 8 bases for V and 2 bases for J; bases not matched to a gene: 3. CDR3 size: 12 residues. In DNA form, the CDR3 reads TGCAGCCCCAGCGGGAGGGCCTACGAGCAGTACTTC. Translating gives CSPSGRAYEQYF.

This clonotype came up many times. The genes are TRBV20-1 and TRBJ1-1; tentatively, D is TRBD1 (5 bases). Deletions cut 5 bases from V and 6 bases from J, with 16 bases between. CDR3 size: 13 residues. Per the germline V gene, CDR1 is DFQATT and CDR2 is SNEGSKA (reference sequence). For the CDR3, the DNA is TGCAGTGCTCCAGGACACGGCGGGGCTGAAGCTTTCTTT. Translation: CSAPGHGGAEAFF.

This clonotype was seen once. The junction shows a germline mismatch at one end, possibly a read error. The chain has TRBV2 and TRBJ2-7; D might be TRBD1 (6 bases). Germline V gene lookup returns CDR1 SNHLY and CDR2 FYNNEI. This CDR3 has 14 amino acids. CDR3 loop: CTSRPRDKAYEQYF. CDR3 in DNA: TGCACCAGCAGGCCCCGGGACAAGGCCTACGAGCAGTACTTC. Full variable domain (rest looked up from reference TRBV2 and TRBJ2-7): EPEVTQTPSHQVTQMGQEVILRCVPISNHLYFYWYRQILGQKVEFLVSFYNNEISEKSEIFDDQFSVERPDGSNFTLKIRSTKLEDSAMYFCTSRPRDKAYEQYFGPGTRLTVT.

Note on this clonotype: The junction does not match germline at one end; this may be a read error. The chain joins TRBV2 to TRBJ2-7; tentatively, D is TRBD1 or TRBD2 (6 bases each). The CDR3 extends over 14 amino acids. Per the germline V gene, CDR1 is SNHLY and CDR2 is FYNNEI. The CDR3 nucleotides read TGTACCAGCACCAAGCCGGGGGCAAACTACGAGCAGTACTTC. Translating it yields CTSTKPGANYEQYF. Full variable domain (remainder filled in from reference TRBV2 and TRBJ2-7): EPEVTQTPSHQVTQMGQEVILRCVPISNHLYFYWYRQILGQKVEFLVSFYNNEISEKSEIFDDQFSVERPDGSNFTLKIRSTKLEDSAMYFCTSTKPGANYEQYFGPGTRLTVT.